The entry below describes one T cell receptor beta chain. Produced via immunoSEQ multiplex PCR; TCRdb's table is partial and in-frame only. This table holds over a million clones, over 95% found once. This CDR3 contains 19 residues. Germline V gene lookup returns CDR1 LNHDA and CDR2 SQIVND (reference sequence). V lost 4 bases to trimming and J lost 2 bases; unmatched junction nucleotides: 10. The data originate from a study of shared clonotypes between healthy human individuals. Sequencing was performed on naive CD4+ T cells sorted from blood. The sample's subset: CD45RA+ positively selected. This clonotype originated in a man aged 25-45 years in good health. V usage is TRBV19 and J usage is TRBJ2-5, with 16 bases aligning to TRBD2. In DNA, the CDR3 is TGTGCCAGTAGTAGTACCGGGACTAGCGGGAGGGGTCGGCAAGAGACCCAGTACTTC. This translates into CASSSTGTSGRGRQETQYF.